These 23 T cell receptor beta chains originate from one sample sequenced in a study of early T cells in non-severe SARS-CoV-2 infection. MiXCR was run by TCRdb on the 5' RACE reads, yielding one entry per CDR3 protein. The table shows nearly 45,000 distinct CDR3 sequences, with under 13% occurring only once. Material for sequencing was whole blood. Every receptor here comes from an adult who was a healthcare worker with PCR-confirmed SARS-CoV-2 infection or an uninfected control (not recorded which).

This clonotype was counted many times. The chain joins TRBV6-5 to TRBJ2-2; possible D gene TRBD1, 5 bases. The V and J ends lost 7 bases and 7 bases respectively, with 7 bases between them. Germline assignment: CDR1 MNHEY and CDR2 SVGAGI. The CDR3 sequence is 11 residues long. CDR3 loop: CASKGLGELFF. In DNA form, the CDR3 reads TGTGCCAGCAAGGGGCTCGGGGAGCTGTTTTTT.

There are many counts of this clonotype. In DNA form, the CDR3 reads TGTGCCAGCAGTTTATCTGGGGACGTGATCACCGGGGAGCTGTTTTTT. This translates into CASSLSGDVITGELFF. The chain employs TRBV27 and TRBJ2-2; the D gene could be TRBD1 or TRBD2 (5 bases each). V was pared by 0 bases and J by 4 bases, with 12 bases between. Germline CDR1 is MNHEY and CDR2 is SMNVEV (reference sequence). The CDR3 runs to 16 residues.

This clonotype turned up a few times. The rearrangement joins TRBV5-6 to TRBJ1-2; a weak D match, TRBD1 (5 bases). V was trimmed by 3 bases and J by 3 bases, leaving 9 bases between them. The germline V gene has CDR1 SGHDT and CDR2 YYEEEE. The CDR3 is 13 residues long. Written as DNA, the CDR3 is TGTGCCAGCAGCTGGGGGACGGACTATGGCTACACCTTC. Translation gives CASSWGTDYGYTF.

This clonotype was counted many times. The chain uses TRBV29-1 and TRBJ2-2; perhaps TRBD1 as D (6 bases). The CDR3 length is 15 residues. Trimming pared 7 bases from V and 0 bases from J, leaving 15 bases between. CDR1 and CDR2 (germline): SQVTM, ANQGSEA. The chain's CDR3 is CSARRDNSNTGELFF. DNA of the CDR3: TGCAGCGCTCGCCGGGACAACTCGAACACCGGGGAGCTGTTTTTT.

The chain has TRBV7-9 and TRBJ2-2; no clear D. Germline V gives CDR1 SEHNR, CDR2 FQNEAQ (reference sequence). Trimming shortened V by 5 bases and J by 5 bases, and 3 bases separated the two germline ends. This CDR3 region has 11 residues. The CDR3, as DNA: TGTGCCAGCAGCAATACCGGGGAGCTGTTTTTT. Protein product: CASSNTGELFF.

This clonotype was observed at least ten times. The chain uses TRBV27 and TRBJ2-6; maybe TRBD1 (6 bases). V was shortened by 2 bases and J by 1 base, with 9 bases between the two germline ends. The CDR3 contains 16 residues. Germline lookup yields CDR1 MNHEY and CDR2 SMNVEV (reference sequence). The CDR3 bases are TGTGCCAGCAGTTTAACCAGGGGTTCTGGGGCCAACGTCCTGACTTTC. Its protein product is CASSLTRGSGANVLTF.

The V call is TRBV7-9, the J call TRBJ1-6, with a possible D match to TRBD1 (5 bases). This CDR3 is 16 amino acids long. Per the germline V gene, CDR1 is SEHNR and CDR2 is FQNEAQ (reference sequence). Trimming took off 5 bases at V and 7 bases at J, with 18 bases between the two ends. CDR3 sequence: CASSPRGGTGNSPLHF. The CDR3, as DNA: TGTGCCAGCAGCCCACGGGGCGGGACGGGCAATTCACCCCTCCACTTT.

This clonotype was picked up many times. The V gene is TRBV7-6, the J gene TRBJ2-1, with TRBD1 as a possible D gene (5 bases). In germline, CDR1 is SGHVS, CDR2 FNYEAQ. Trimming removed 5 bases from V and 15 bases from J, with 14 bases in between. This CDR3 has 11 residues. The CDR3 sequence is CASSLVDNWFF. DNA for the CDR3: TGTGCCAGCAGCCTCGTGGACAACTGGTTCTTC.

This clonotype was found many times. This sequence joins TRBV7-6 and TRBJ1-4, with D perhaps matching TRBD1 (5 bases). Germline V lookup: CDR1 SGHVS, CDR2 FNYEAQ. The CDR3 totals 19 residues. Trimming removed 5 bases at V and 5 bases at J, with 27 bases between. CDR3: CASSPRGSAYSGGNEKLFF. CDR3 sequence (DNA): TGTGCCAGCAGCCCGAGGGGATCGGCCTACTCCGGAGGAAATGAAAAACTGTTTTTT.

This clonotype was observed at least ten times. The genes are TRBV5-5 and TRBJ1-2, with a possible D match to TRBD1 (5 bases). Germline lookup yields CDR1 SGHKS and CDR2 YYEKEE (reference sequence). The CDR3 extends over 14 amino acids. V lost 0 bases and J lost 3, with 9 bases in between. This CDR3 is CASSLGPRDYGYTF. For the CDR3, the DNA is TGTGCCAGCAGCTTGGGGCCCAGGGACTATGGCTACACCTTC.

This clonotype was counted a few times. The chain links TRBV6-5 to TRBJ2-7, with 7 bases that match TRBD1. The CDR3 extends over 16 amino acids. CDR1 and CDR2 from the germline V gene are MNHEY and SVGAGI. The V gene end was trimmed by 7 bases and the J gene end by 2 bases; junction bases not matched to a gene: 14. The CDR3 DNA is TGTGCCAGCACCTACTGGTCTGGCCAGGGGGCCTACGAGCAGTACTTC. Translation: CASTYWSGQGAYEQYF.

V is TRBV7-8 and J is TRBJ1-1; tentative D call: TRBD1 (6 bases). The CDR3 has 13 amino acids. The germline gives CDR1 SGHVS, CDR2 FQNEAQ. V lost 5 bases to trimming and J lost 10 bases, with 17 bases between them. The DNA of the CDR3 is TGTGCCAGCAGCGCTGGGGGGGGCCACCGAGCTTTCTTT. Its translation: CASSAGGGHRAFF.

The chain recombines TRBV29-1 with TRBJ2-4; possibly TRBD1 for D (6 bases). The CDR3 totals 12 residues. Germline-derived CDR1 and CDR2 are SQVTM and ANQGSEA. Between the trimmed V and J ends, which lost 4 bases and 5 bases, there was a span of 9 bases. For the CDR3, the DNA is TGCAGCGTTGCAGGGGCCCAAAACATTCAGTACTTC. Its translation: CSVAGAQNIQYF.

This clonotype was seen more than once but under ten times. The gene calls are TRBV7-2 and TRBJ2-7; 8 bases are a match to TRBD1. CDR3 size: 15 residues. Germline V CDR1 and CDR2: SGHTA, FQGNSA. V lost 4 bases to trimming and J lost 4 bases; unmatched junction nucleotides: 9. The CDR3 reads CASSSGQGRGYEQYF. CDR3 bases: TGTGCCAGCAGCTCCGGACAGGGTCGCGGATACGAGCAGTACTTC.

In this sample, this clonotype turned up a few times. The J gene is TRBJ1-4, the V gene TRBV5-1; D not resolved. Trimming left V 0 bases short and J 7 bases short, with 7 bases between. This CDR3 has 13 residues. The germline V gene encodes CDR1 SGHRS and CDR2 YFSETQ. The CDR3, as DNA: TGCGCCAGCAGCTTGGTCCCAAGTGAAAAACTGTTTTTT. Translating it yields CASSLVPSEKLFF.

This clonotype was detected many times. This rearrangement joins TRBV3-1 to TRBJ2-1, with 8 bases fitting TRBD2. CDR3 length equals 16 residues. V shed 3 bases, J shed 2 bases, and the junction held 6 bases outside the gene matches. Germline V lookup: CDR1 LGHDT, CDR2 YNNKEL (reference sequence). This chain's CDR3 is CASSHLLSGAYNEQFF. CDR3 DNA sequence: TGTGCCAGCAGCCATCTACTTAGCGGGGCCTACAATGAGCAGTTCTTC.

This clonotype was counted a few times. The DNA for the CDR3 is TGTGCCAGCACCGGAGGAGATACGCAGTATTTT. This encodes CASTGGDTQYF. The chain has TRBV7-6 and TRBJ2-3; maybe TRBD2 (5 bases). Germline V gene lookup returns CDR1 SGHVS and CDR2 FNYEAQ. V lost 7 bases and J 5 bases, leaving 7 bases between the germline ends. The CDR3 consists of 11 residues.

In this sample, this clonotype turned up a few times. The chain uses TRBV6-1 and TRBJ2-7; D perhaps matches TRBD1 (5 bases). V lost 2 bases and J lost 0, with 8 bases in between. CDR1 is MNHNS, CDR2 SASEGT, per germline. The CDR3 consists of 14 residues. In DNA form, the CDR3 reads TGTGCCAGCAGTGAAATGACAGCCTCCTACGAGCAGTACTTC. Protein: CASSEMTASYEQYF.

There are many counts of this clonotype. The J gene is TRBJ2-5, the V gene TRBV7-3; 9 nucleotides line up with TRBD2. Germline V gene lookup returns CDR1 SGHTA and CDR2 FQGTGA. Trimming cost V 0 bases and J 1 base; bases outside gene matches: 3. The CDR3 extends over 16 amino acids. In DNA form, the CDR3 reads TGTGCCAGCAGCTTAACCTCAGCGGGGGGCCAAGAGACCCAGTACTTC. It codes for CASSLTSAGGQETQYF.

This clonotype showed up just a few times. The chain recombines TRBV6-5 with TRBJ1-5, with 12 bases identical to TRBD1. Germline V lookup: CDR1 MNHEY, CDR2 SVGAGI. Trimming removed 6 bases from V and 6 bases from J; junction bases left unmatched: 15. The CDR3 totals 18 residues. CDR3 loop: CASSRPPGTGGKIQPQHF. The CDR3 nucleotides are TGTGCCAGCAGCCGCCCGCCCGGGACAGGGGGCAAAATTCAGCCCCAGCATTTT.

V is TRBV2 and J is TRBJ2-5; TRBD1 matches at 8 bases. J gave up 0 bases and V 6 bases, and 6 bases lay outside the gene matches. This CDR3 contains 15 residues. Germline lookup yields CDR1 SNHLY and CDR2 FYNNEI. The chain's CDR3 is CASSPDRGDQETQYF. Written as DNA, the CDR3 is TGTGCCAGCAGCCCTGACAGGGGCGACCAAGAGACCCAGTACTTC.

In its sample, this clonotype was seen many times. The rearrangement uses TRBV20-1 and TRBJ1-2; unclear D gene. This CDR3 spans 15 amino acids. V was shortened by 2 bases and J by 8 bases, with 21 bases between the two germline ends. Germline V gene data show CDR1 as DFQATT and CDR2 as SNEGSKA (reference sequence). The CDR3 sequence is CSARSIGEVSGGYTF. The CDR3 DNA is TGCAGTGCTAGAAGTATTGGCGAAGTCTCTGGGGGCTACACCTTC.

This clonotype has a count of ten or more. This chain joins TRBV18 and TRBJ2-5; no definite D call. The V gene's germline CDR1 is KGHSH and CDR2 LQKENI. V lost 6 bases and J lost 3, with 11 bases in between. The CDR3 is 13 amino acids. The CDR3 reads CASSLTLKETQYF. DNA for the CDR3: TGTGCCAGCTCGCTAACCCTGAAAGAGACCCAGTACTTC.